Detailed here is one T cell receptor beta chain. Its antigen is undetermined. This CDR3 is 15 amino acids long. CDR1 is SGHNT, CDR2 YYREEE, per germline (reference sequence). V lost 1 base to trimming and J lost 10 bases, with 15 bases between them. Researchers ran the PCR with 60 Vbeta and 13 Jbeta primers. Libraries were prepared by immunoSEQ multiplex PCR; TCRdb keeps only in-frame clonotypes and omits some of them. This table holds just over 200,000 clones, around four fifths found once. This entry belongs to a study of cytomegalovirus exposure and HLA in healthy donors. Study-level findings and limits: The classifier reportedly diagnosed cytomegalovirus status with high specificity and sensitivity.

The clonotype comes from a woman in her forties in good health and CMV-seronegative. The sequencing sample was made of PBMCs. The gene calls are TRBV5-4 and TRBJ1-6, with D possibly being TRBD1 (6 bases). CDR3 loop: CASSLQGITMSPLHF. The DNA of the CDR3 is TGTGCCAGCAGCTTGCAGGGGATAACTATGTCACCCCTCCACTTT.